One sample yielded the 27 T cell receptor beta chains listed below, sequenced in a study of early T cells in non-severe SARS-CoV-2 infection. TCRdb recomputed calls from the 5' RACE reads with MiXCR, one row per CDR3 protein. In the table there are about 64,000 distinct CDR3 sequences, roughly an eighth of which are singletons. The material was whole blood, obtained at baseline. These receptors originate from an adult who was a healthcare worker with PCR-confirmed SARS-CoV-2 infection or an uninfected control (not recorded which).

This clonotype was detected many times. V and J are TRBV6-6 and TRBJ1-5; the match to TRBD1 covers 9 bases. The CDR3 is 14 residues long. V trimming: 6 bases; J trimming: 5 bases; junction bases outside the gene matches: 5. The V gene's germline CDR1 is MNHNY and CDR2 SVGAGI (reference sequence). The CDR3 nucleotides read TGTGCCAGCAGCATAACAGGGGGCGATCAGCCCCAGCATTTT. Protein product: CASSITGGDQPQHF.

The chain links TRBV7-8 to TRBJ1-3; perhaps TRBD1 as D (6 bases). CDR1 and CDR2 (germline): SGHVS, FQNEAQ. Trimming took 2 bases from V and 2 from J, leaving 13 bases between them. The CDR3 is 16 amino acids. CDR3 region: CASSLRGQTPGNTIYF. The DNA of the CDR3 is TGTGCCAGCAGCTTAAGAGGACAGACTCCTGGAAACACCATATATTTT.

This clonotype has only a few counts. The chain combines TRBV10-3 with TRBJ2-7; TRBD2 aligns across 8 bases. Per the germline V gene, CDR1 is ENHRY and CDR2 is SYGVKD. This CDR3 region has 16 residues. J gave up 3 bases and V 4 bases, and 11 bases lay outside the gene matches. CDR3 nucleotides: TGTGCCATCAGTGGTAGTAGCGGGGCGTTGAACTACGAGCAGTACTTC. Protein: CAISGSSGALNYEQYF.

The gene calls are TRBV10-2 and TRBJ2-5, with 7 nucleotides matching TRBD2. Looked up from germline, CDR1 is WSHSY and CDR2 is SAAADI. V lost 3 bases, J lost 4 bases, and 8 bases stayed unmatched. The CDR3 covers 15 residues. The CDR3 sequence: CASSEGGRVRETQYF. DNA for the CDR3: TGCGCCAGCAGTGAAGGCGGGAGAGTTAGAGAGACCCAGTACTTC.

This clonotype appeared a few times. CDR3 nucleotides: TGTGCCAGCAGCTTAGACAGGGTGGTCACTGAAGCTTTCTTT. It encodes CASSLDRVVTEAFF. The chain recombines TRBV7-2 with TRBJ1-1, with TRBD1 as a possible D gene (6 bases). Germline CDR1 SGHTA, CDR2 FQGNSA. Trimming left V 1 base short and J 4 bases short, with 10 bases between. CDR3 length: 14 residues.

This clonotype was seen at least ten times. The J gene is TRBJ2-3, the V gene TRBV6-5; 11 nucleotides agree with TRBD2. The ends lost 5 bases at V and 4 bases at J; junction bases unmatched: 8. The CDR3 has 16 amino acids. CDR1 MNHEY and CDR2 SVGAGI come from the germline V gene. The CDR3 DNA follows: TGTGCCAGCAGTCCCCGGGTAGCGGGAGGGCCAGATACGCAGTATTTT. It codes for CASSPRVAGGPDTQYF.

This clonotype turned up a few times. The CDR3: CASSLAQTNYEQYF. DNA for the CDR3: TGTGCCAGCAGTTTAGCACAGACAAACTACGAGCAGTACTTC. The V call is TRBV28, the J call TRBJ2-7; no definite D call. Between the trimmed V and J ends, which lost 2 bases and 3 bases, there was a span of 11 bases. This CDR3 comprises 14 residues. The germline V gene has CDR1 MDHEN and CDR2 SYDVKM.

The chain recombines TRBV5-4 with TRBJ1-4; TRBD1 agrees at 7 bases. The junction had 10 bases not matched to a gene; V was cut back by 7 bases and J by 7 bases. Germline V gene data show CDR1 as SGHNT and CDR2 as YYREEE (reference sequence). The CDR3 length is 14 residues. The CDR3 DNA sequence: TGTGCCAGCGTGAACAGGGGATCAGGTGAAAAACTGTTTTTT. Its translation is CASVNRGSGEKLFF. The full variable domain, rest sourced from reference TRBV5-4 and TRBJ1-4, is ETGVTQSPTHLIKTRGQQVTLRCSSQSGHNTVSWYQQALGQGPQFIFQYYREEENGRGNFPPRFSGLQFPNYSSELNVNALELDDSALYLCASVNRGSGEKLFFGSGTQLSVL.

The V call is TRBV7-6, the J call TRBJ2-2; TRBD1 matches 8 bases. The germline gives CDR1 SGHVS, CDR2 FNYEAQ. The CDR3 covers 16 residues. V shed 6 bases, J shed 0 bases, and the junction held 6 bases outside the gene matches. The CDR3 spells CASSLTGAPNTGELFF. The CDR3 nucleotides read TGTGCCAGCAGTTTGACAGGGGCGCCGAACACCGGGGAGCTGTTTTTT.

This clonotype appeared many times. The V gene is TRBV28, the J gene TRBJ1-5; D gene ambiguous. V gave up 9 bases and J gave up 6 bases, with 18 bases separating them. CDR1 MDHEN and CDR2 SYDVKM come from the germline V gene. The CDR3 length is 14 residues. CDR3 amino acids: CASENPGLGQPQHF. CDR3 DNA sequence: TGTGCCAGTGAAAATCCGGGTTTGGGTCAGCCCCAGCATTTT.

This clonotype was seen only a few times. The rearrangement uses TRBV19 and TRBJ1-5, with D unclear. This CDR3 has 13 amino acids. The germline gives CDR1 LNHDA, CDR2 SQIVND (reference sequence). The ends were cut back, 5 bases at V and 0 bases at J, with 5 bases in the middle. The CDR3 nucleotides read TGTGCCAGTAGTTCAAATAGCAATCAGCCCCAGCATTTT. Amino acid sequence: CASSSNSNQPQHF.

The chain couples TRBV20-1 to TRBJ2-7; perhaps TRBD2 as D (5 bases). Trimming took off 4 bases at V and 4 bases at J, with 8 bases between the two ends. Germline V gene data show CDR1 as DFQATT and CDR2 as SNEGSKA (reference sequence). The CDR3 is 11 residues long. The CDR3 spells CSAKRVYEQYF. CDR3 bases: TGCAGTGCTAAGAGGGTTTACGAGCAGTACTTC.

This clonotype was seen many times. CDR3 region: CASSERRGLDSVAKNIQYF. The CDR3 nucleotides read TGTGCCAGCTCAGAAAGGAGGGGGCTAGATTCGGTAGCCAAAAACATTCAGTACTTC. This sequence joins TRBV18 and TRBJ2-4, with D possibly being TRBD1 (7 bases). The CDR3 extends over 19 amino acids. The ends were cut back, 5 bases at V and 0 bases at J, with 23 bases in the middle. From germline, CDR1 is KGHSH and CDR2 LQKENI.

V is TRBV19 and J is TRBJ1-6, with D tentatively TRBD1 (5 bases). Germline V gene lookup returns CDR1 LNHDA and CDR2 SQIVND (reference sequence). The CDR3 length is 13 residues. V shed 7 bases and J shed 7 bases, with 11 bases lying between them. CDR3 sequence reads: CASTQGTNSPLHF. The CDR3 region has the DNA TGTGCCAGTACTCAGGGAACCAATTCACCCCTCCACTTT. Supplemented by reference TRBV19 and TRBJ1-6, the full variable domain reads DGGITQSPKYLFRKEGQNVTLSCEQNLNHDAMYWYRQDPGQGLRLIYYSQIVNDFQKGDIAEGYSVSREKKESFPLTVTSAQKNPTAFYLCASTQGTNSPLHFGNGTRLTVT.

This clonotype was detected ten times or more. This chain connects TRBV30 to TRBJ2-1, with TRBD2 identical over 8 bases. V shed 1 base and J 5 bases; nucleotides not matched to a gene: 1. CDR1 GTSNPN and CDR2 SVGIG come from the germline V gene (reference sequence). The CDR3 extends over 13 amino acids. CDR3: CAWSGTSNNEQFF. The CDR3 DNA follows: TGTGCCTGGAGTGGGACTAGCAACAATGAGCAGTTCTTC.

V and J are TRBV27 and TRBJ2-7; weak D call: TRBD1 (5 bases). The germline V gene encodes CDR1 MNHEY and CDR2 SMNVEV (reference sequence). V was shortened by 2 bases and J by 4 bases, with 9 bases between the two germline ends. CDR3 length equals 13 residues. For the CDR3, the DNA is TGTGCCAGCAGTTTAATCCCAGGGTACGAGCAGTACTTC. Translation: CASSLIPGYEQYF.

J is TRBJ2-3 and V is TRBV29-1, with D maybe TRBD2 (6 bases). The germline gives CDR1 SQVTM, CDR2 ANQGSEA. V was trimmed by 6 bases and J by 10 bases, leaving 20 bases between them. This CDR3 has 13 amino acids. CDR3 loop: CSVRREADDSQYF. In DNA form, the CDR3 reads TGCAGCGTCCGGAGGGAGGCGGACGACTCGCAGTATTTT.

This clonotype appeared a few times. V is TRBV6-2 or TRBV6-3 and J is TRBJ2-7; 7 bases line up with TRBD2. This CDR3 spans 15 amino acids. Germline CDR1 MNHEY, CDR2 SVGEGT. The J segment lost 3 bases and the V segment lost 2 bases, leaving 7 bases of the junction unmatched. CDR3 loop: CASSYDLAVSYEQYF. The CDR3 coding sequence is TGTGCCAGCAGTTACGATCTAGCGGTAAGCTACGAGCAGTACTTC.

The chain recombines TRBV29-1 with TRBJ2-7; 13 bases are a match to TRBD2. Germline CDR1 is SQVTM and CDR2 is ANQGSEA. V shed 4 bases and J 3 bases; nucleotides not matched to a gene: 6. The CDR3 contains 15 residues. The CDR3 nucleotides are TGCAGCGTTGTCGGACTAGCGGGGGAATTCTACGAGCAGTACTTC. This codes for CSVVGLAGEFYEQYF.

This clonotype has ten or more counts. V usage is TRBV12-3 or TRBV12-4 and J usage is TRBJ1-2; TRBD1 matches at 8 bases. V lost 4 bases to trimming and J lost 8 bases; unmatched junction nucleotides: 12. CDR3 length: 15 residues. CDR3 nucleotide sequence: TGTGCCAGCAGTTCACGGTCAGGGGGCGCGGGAGGCTACACCTTC. This translates into CASSSRSGGAGGYTF.

In this sample, this clonotype turned up a few times. This rearrangement joins TRBV7-9 to TRBJ1-6, with 8 bases identical to TRBD1. The CDR3 has 13 residues. V gave up 5 bases and J gave up 12 bases; unmatched junction bases: 6. Germline loops: CDR1 SEHNR, CDR2 FQNEAQ (reference sequence). This chain's CDR3 is CASSSDRGGPLHF. In nucleotides, the CDR3 is TGTGCCAGCAGCAGCGACAGGGGCGGACCCCTCCACTTT.

This clonotype was detected ten times or more. The chain carries TRBV24-1 and TRBJ2-1; D may be TRBD2 (5 bases). The CDR3 runs 17 residues. V was shortened by 1 base and J by 0 bases, with 12 bases between the two germline ends. Germline CDR1 reads KGHDR; CDR2 reads SFDVKD. The CDR3 nucleotides are TGTGCCACCAGTGATTTAAACGGGGTCTCCTCCTACAATGAGCAGTTCTTC. It yields the protein CATSDLNGVSSYNEQFF.

This clonotype was recorded many times. The CDR3 DNA reads TGTGCCAGCAGTTTCCCAGGGAGGGACACCGGGGAGCTGTTTTTT. This translates into CASSFPGRDTGELFF. The chain joins TRBV12-3 or TRBV12-4 to TRBJ2-2, with TRBD2 matching 7 bases. The CDR3 covers 15 residues. Trimming cost V 3 bases and J 3 bases; bases outside gene matches: 4.

This clonotype has a count of ten or more. This chain links TRBV29-1 with TRBJ2-7, with TRBD1 identical over 10 bases. Per germline, CDR1 SQVTM and CDR2 ANQGSEA. The CDR3 contains 12 residues. CDR3 nucleotide sequence: TGCGGAGGACAGGGGGACAGCTACGAGCAGTACTTC. Protein sequence: CGGQGDSYEQYF.

This clonotype came up many times. V is TRBV11-2 and J is TRBJ1-2; D is uncertain. CDR3 size: 14 residues. V was pared by 5 bases and J by 4 bases, with 14 bases between. Germline V gene data show CDR1 as SGHAT and CDR2 as FQNNGV. The CDR3 sequence is CASSQGRLGYGYTF. For the CDR3, the DNA is TGTGCCAGCAGCCAAGGGAGGTTGGGCTATGGCTACACCTTC.

This chain joins TRBV20-1 and TRBJ2-3; D could derive from TRBD1 or TRBD2 (5 bases each). The V and J ends lost 4 bases and 3 bases respectively, with 14 bases between them. Germline V gives CDR1 DFQATT, CDR2 SNEGSKA (reference sequence). The CDR3 is 14 residues long. The CDR3 loop is CSAMSLWGTDTQYF. As DNA, the CDR3 is TGCAGTGCTATGTCCCTATGGGGGACAGATACGCAGTATTTT.

This clonotype was seen only a few times. V usage is TRBV5-4 and J usage is TRBJ2-5; 8 bases fit TRBD1. V lost 4 bases to trimming and J lost 4 bases; unmatched junction nucleotides: 3. This CDR3 contains 13 residues. Looked up from germline, CDR1 is SGHNT and CDR2 is YYREEE (reference sequence). The chain's CDR3 is CASSPGGRETQYF. For the CDR3, the DNA is TGTGCCAGCAGCCCAGGGGGCCGAGAGACCCAGTACTTC.